The next 7 T cell receptor beta chains were all read from a single sample in a study of blood T cell repertoires in COVID-19. TCRdb's table, derived via immunoSEQ multiplex PCR, lists solely in-frame clones and lacks some. The table has around 100,000 clones, about 90% seen once. The sequencing input was peripheral blood. These receptors all stem from a man over 45 in a cohort sampled during active COVID-19.

This sequence joins TRBV10-3 and TRBJ1-2, with D maybe TRBD1 (5 bases). The germline V gene encodes CDR1 ENHRY and CDR2 SYGVKD. V lost 8 bases and J lost 2, with 9 bases in between. The CDR3 totals 12 residues. The chain's CDR3 is CAIGADNYGYTF. The CDR3 nucleotides read TGTGCCATCGGGGCTGACAACTATGGCTACACCTTC.

This sequence joins TRBV4-1 and TRBJ2-4, with a possible D match to TRBD1 (7 bases). V was clipped by 4 bases and J by 9 bases, with 19 bases between them. From germline, CDR1 is MGHRA and CDR2 YSYEKL. This CDR3 comprises 15 residues. CDR3 in amino acids: CASSLRGDRSFIQYF. In DNA form, the CDR3 reads TGCGCCAGCAGCCTAAGGGGGGACAGAAGTTTCATTCAGTACTTC.

The rearrangement links TRBV6-5 to TRBJ2-1; TRBD2 matches at 14 bases. Trimming took 6 bases from V and 9 from J; bases not matched to a gene: 1. Looked up from germline, CDR1 is MNHEY and CDR2 is SVGAGI. The CDR3 has 13 residues. The CDR3 loop reads CASSGLAGGEQFF. In DNA, the CDR3 is TGTGCCAGCAGCGGACTAGCGGGAGGTGAGCAGTTCTTC.

The chain joins TRBV5-6 to TRBJ1-2; 9 bases map to TRBD1. The CDR3 totals 13 residues. With 5 bases clipped from V and 7 bases from J, the junction kept 6 bases outside the gene matches. The germline V gene has CDR1 SGHDT and CDR2 YYEEEE. The CDR3 loop reads CASRKQGAGGYTF. CDR3 coding DNA: TGTGCCAGCAGGAAACAGGGGGCTGGTGGCTACACCTTC. The variable domain in full, with the rest retrieved from reference TRBV5-6 and TRBJ1-2, is DAGVTQSPTHLIKTRGQQVTLRCSPKSGHDTVSWYQQALGQGPQFIFQYYEEEERQRGNFPDRFSGHQFPNYSSELNVNALLLGDSALYLCASRKQGAGGYTFGSGTRLTVV.

The V call is TRBV5-1, the J call TRBJ2-7; 9 positions match TRBD1. Germline V gene data show CDR1 as SGHRS and CDR2 as YFSETQ. The CDR3 consists of 15 residues. Trimming at V came to 3 bases and at J to 0 bases, leaving 4 bases not matched to a gene. The DNA of the CDR3 is TGCGCCAGCAGCTGGACAGGGGAGAGCTCCTACGAGCAGTACGTC. The encoded protein is CASSWTGESSYEQYV.

The chain recombines TRBV5-6 with TRBJ1-6; 8 bases line up with TRBD1. Per germline, CDR1 SGHDT and CDR2 YYEEEE. The trim removed 5 bases at V and 8 bases at J, leaving 6 bases unmatched. The CDR3 totals 14 residues. CDR3 residues: CASSPDRGDSPLHF. Written as DNA, the CDR3 is TGTGCCAGCAGTCCAGACAGGGGCGATTCACCCCTCCACTTT.

J is TRBJ1-2 and V is TRBV6-1; 8 nucleotides agree with TRBD1. This CDR3 spans 17 amino acids. Germline lookup yields CDR1 MNHNS and CDR2 SASEGT. With V trimmed by 2 bases and J by 2 bases, 10 bases remained unmatched. For the CDR3, the DNA is TGTGCCAGCAGTGAAATTCAGGGGGCTAGCGTAAACTATGGCTACACCTTC. Its translation: CASSEIQGASVNYGYTF.